Shown below are 31 T cell receptor beta chains from a single sample sequenced in a study of cytomegalovirus exposure and HLA in healthy donors. PCR was performed using 60 Vbeta and 13 Jbeta primers. The protocol was immunoSEQ multiplex PCR, while the TCRdb copy is restricted to in-frame clones and leaves out a portion. The sample consists of about 160,000 clones, roughly 80% of them appearing once. Sequencing was carried out using PBMCs. All receptors come from a man aged 50 to 59 in good health and CMV-seropositive.

The chain employs TRBV11-3 and TRBJ2-7; TRBD1 matches at 7 bases. V was pared by 2 bases and J by 6 bases, with 4 bases of the junction left unmatched. This CDR3 spans 13 amino acids. From germline, CDR1 is SGHNT and CDR2 YENEEA. The CDR3 bases are TGTGCCAGCAGCTTAACACAGGGGAGCGAGCAGTACTTC. It specifies CASSLTQGSEQYF.

The chain couples TRBV4-3 to TRBJ1-2; D unresolved. The CDR3 runs to 15 residues. Germline V CDR1 and CDR2: LGHNA, YSLEER. V shed 1 base and J shed 4 bases, with 13 bases lying between them. This CDR3 is CASSQVSGSSYGYTF. Here the CDR3 DNA reads TGCGCCAGCAGCCAAGTTTCTGGGTCTAGCTATGGCTACACCTTC.

The rearrangement joins TRBV7-9 to TRBJ2-2, with 7 bases that match TRBD1. CDR3 length: 14 amino acids. In germline, CDR1 is SEHNR, CDR2 FQNEAQ (reference sequence). The V segment lost 5 bases and the J segment 3 bases; nucleotides outside the gene matches: 3. The CDR3 bases are TGTGCCAGCAGCCCGGGACAGTACACCGGGGAGCTGTTTTTT. It codes for CASSPGQYTGELFF.

V usage is TRBV29-1 and J usage is TRBJ2-7, with D tentatively TRBD1 (5 bases). Between the trimmed V and J ends, which lost 0 bases and 12 bases, there was a span of 12 bases. The CDR3 loop spans 11 amino acids. The V gene's germline CDR1 is SQVTM and CDR2 ANQGSEA. The CDR3 bases are TGCAGCGTTGAAGAGCAGGGTGGAAGGTACTTC. Its translation is CSVEEQGGRYF.

This chain uses TRBV10-3 with TRBJ2-2; no definite D call. Germline values: CDR1 ENHRY, CDR2 SYGVKD. Trimming stripped 10 bases from V and 0 bases from J, with 9 bases between. The CDR3 has 13 residues. This CDR3 reads CANQQTNTGELFF. Here the CDR3 DNA reads TGTGCCAACCAACAAACGAACACCGGGGAGCTGTTTTTT.

This clone appeared a single time. This sequence joins TRBV29-1 and TRBJ2-7; 11 bases fit TRBD2. CDR1 is SQVTM and CDR2 is ANQGSEA in the germline V gene. The CDR3 loop spans 12 amino acids. With V trimmed by 4 bases and J by 6 bases, 2 bases remained unmatched. CDR3 DNA sequence: TGCAGCGTTGCTACTAGCGGGAGCGAGCAGTACTTC. This encodes CSVATSGSEQYF.

This chain links TRBV7-2 with TRBJ1-2; D is perhaps TRBD1 (6 bases). The CDR3 contains 14 residues. The V gene lost 7 bases and the J gene lost 7 bases, with 19 bases spanning the gap. In germline, CDR1 is SGHTA, CDR2 FQGNSA. The CDR3 loop reads CASTREVGGFGYTF. The CDR3 coding sequence is TGTGCCAGCACCCGTGAGGTTGGGGGCTTTGGCTACACCTTC.

In DNA, the CDR3 is TGCAGCGTCGAGGGACAGGGGGTAGGCGAGCAGTACTTC. Its translation is CSVEGQGVGEQYF. The rearrangement uses TRBV29-1 and TRBJ2-7, with TRBD1 matching over 11 bases. V lost 6 bases and J lost 6; bases outside the gene matches: 7. The CDR3 runs 13 residues. Germline V gene data show CDR1 as SQVTM and CDR2 as ANQGSEA.

The genes are TRBV7-9 and TRBJ2-7, with TRBD2 as a possible D gene (5 bases). Between the trimmed V and J ends, which lost 5 bases and 1 base, there was a span of 12 bases. CDR1 and CDR2 (germline): SEHNR, FQNEAQ (reference sequence). The CDR3 loop spans 14 amino acids. The CDR3 DNA reads as TGTGCCAGCAGCACCCGGGGTGATTCCTACGAGCAGTACTTC. Its protein product is CASSTRGDSYEQYF.

The gene calls are TRBV7-3 and TRBJ1-1; D is undetermined. There are 13 residues in the CDR3. CDR1 and CDR2 (germline): SGHTA, FQGTGA. Between the trimmed V and J ends, which lost 2 bases and 4 bases, there was a span of 8 bases. The CDR3 DNA follows: TGTGCCAGCAGCTTATTAGGGAGCACTGAAGCTTTCTTT. Translating it yields CASSLLGSTEAFF.

The chain employs TRBV28 and TRBJ1-1; TRBD1 agrees at 8 bases. J lost 4 bases, V lost 8 bases, and 9 bases had no gene match. Germline assignment: CDR1 MDHEN and CDR2 SYDVKM. The CDR3 has 14 residues. CDR3 DNA: TGTGCCAGCGGGAAGTATGGGACAGGCACTGAAGCTTTCTTT. It translates to CASGKYGTGTEAFF.

V gene TRBV7-2 combines with J gene TRBJ1-2; D is possibly TRBD1 (6 bases). The germline V gene encodes CDR1 SGHTA and CDR2 FQGNSA. There are 14 residues in the CDR3. Trimming removed 6 bases at V and 8 bases at J, with 19 bases between. CDR3 sequence (DNA): TGTGCCAGCAGGTCGGGCAGGGGTTCAGTGGGCTACACCTTC. Residues: CASRSGRGSVGYTF.

This sequence joins TRBV9 and TRBJ2-2, with 10 bases fitting TRBD2. CDR1 and CDR2 from the germline V gene are SGDLS and YYNGEE. J gave up 5 bases and V 4 bases, and 11 bases lay outside the gene matches. The CDR3 is 17 amino acids. The CDR3 sequence is CASSPSPAGGVTGELFF. The DNA for the CDR3 is TGTGCCAGCAGCCCCTCCCCAGCGGGGGGGGTTACCGGGGAGCTGTTTTTT.

This chain connects TRBV7-2 to TRBJ2-5, with TRBD2 matching 12 bases. After removal of 1 base from V and 5 bases from J, the junction contained 8 bases not matched to a gene. Germline V gene sequence: CDR1 SGHTA, CDR2 FQGNSA. The CDR3 is 17 residues long. CDR3: CASSLGTSGVRGETQYF. The CDR3 region has the DNA TGTGCCAGCAGCTTAGGGACTAGCGGGGTACGAGGGGAGACCCAGTACTTC.

J is TRBJ2-3 and V is TRBV9; 7 bases agree with TRBD2. The CDR3 has 15 residues. With 4 bases clipped from V and 9 bases from J, the junction kept 14 bases outside the gene matches. Per germline, CDR1 SGDLS and CDR2 YYNGEE. CDR3: CASSKRGGESGTQYF. CDR3 bases: TGTGCCAGCAGCAAACGTGGGGGGGAGTCAGGGACGCAGTATTTT.

The V gene is TRBV7-9, the J gene TRBJ2-1; D is undetermined. There are 11 residues in the CDR3. Germline CDR1 SEHNR, CDR2 FQNEAQ (reference sequence). V gave up 1 base and J gave up 9 bases, with 4 bases separating them. The CDR3 protein is CASSLDTEQFF. The CDR3 DNA is TGTGCCAGCAGCTTAGACACTGAGCAGTTCTTC.

The chain has TRBV5-6 and TRBJ2-3, with 11 positions matching TRBD1. Germline V gene sequence: CDR1 SGHDT, CDR2 YYEEEE. Germline trimming cut 1 base from V and 0 bases from J; bases unmatched to any gene: 4. The CDR3 is 17 amino acids. The CDR3 reads CASSLLGQGASTDTQYF. The DNA of the CDR3 is TGTGCCAGCAGCTTGCTCGGACAGGGGGCCAGCACAGATACGCAGTATTTT.

The chain couples TRBV19 to TRBJ2-7; TRBD1 matches 8 bases. In germline, CDR1 is LNHDA, CDR2 SQIVND (reference sequence). V gave up 6 bases and J gave up 9 bases; unmatched junction bases: 7. The CDR3 contains 12 residues. This CDR3 is CASSRGQGWQYF. DNA of the CDR3: TGTGCCAGTAGCCGAGGACAGGGATGGCAGTACTTC.

CDR3 region: CASSLRTSGSLTTDTQYF. The CDR3, as DNA: TGTGCCAGCTCACTAAGGACTAGCGGGTCACTCACCACAGATACGCAGTATTTT. This chain joins TRBV18 and TRBJ2-3; 11 nucleotides align to TRBD2. J was trimmed by 2 bases and V by 4 bases; bases with no gene match: 11. Germline loops: CDR1 KGHSH, CDR2 LQKENI. This CDR3 comprises 18 residues.

V and J are TRBV5-1 and TRBJ2-5, with 10 bases lining up with TRBD1. The tail of the sequence fits TRBJ2-7 better, so the J call may be wrong. Germline V gene sequence: CDR1 SGHRS, CDR2 YFSETQ. There are 15 residues in the CDR3. CDR3 DNA sequence: TGCGCCAGCAGCGTAAGACAGGGGGCGTCCTACGAGCAGTACTTC. It encodes CASSVRQGASYEQYF.

The chain combines TRBV9 with TRBJ1-2, with 9 bases matching TRBD1. The J segment lost 7 bases and the V segment lost 3 bases, leaving 19 bases of the junction unmatched. CDR3 length: 18 residues. Germline loops: CDR1 SGDLS, CDR2 YYNGEE. CDR3: CASSGEGRSRDRAFGYTF. As DNA, the CDR3 is TGTGCCAGCAGCGGCGAGGGGCGGTCGAGGGACAGGGCTTTTGGCTACACCTTC.

The chain joins TRBV6-5 to TRBJ2-7; D might be TRBD1 (5 bases). The V end lost 7 bases, the J end lost 1 base, and 14 bases lay between the germline ends. This CDR3 has 14 residues. In germline, CDR1 is MNHEY, CDR2 SVGAGI. The CDR3 DNA sequence: TGTGCCAGCACCCGCTTGGCAGGGTCCTACGAGCAGTACTTC. This encodes CASTRLAGSYEQYF.

The V call is TRBV7-2, the J call TRBJ2-5, with 9 bases identical to TRBD2. The CDR3 has 16 amino acids. V was pared by 5 bases and J by 5 bases, with 12 bases of the junction left unmatched. Looked up from germline, CDR1 is SGHTA and CDR2 is FQGNSA. The CDR3 DNA reads as TGTGCCAGCAGCAGAGGACTAGCGAGCAGCTGGGAGACCCAGTACTTC. Its translation: CASSRGLASSWETQYF.

V gene TRBV5-4 combines with J gene TRBJ1-4, with TRBD1 matching 8 bases. CDR1 and CDR2 (germline): SGHNT, YYREEE (reference sequence). The CDR3 spans 13 residues. V dropped 4 bases and J dropped 11; count of bases not matched to a gene: 7. The CDR3 reads CASSIGDRLKLFF. The CDR3, as DNA: TGTGCCAGCAGCATAGGGGACAGGCTCAAACTGTTTTTT.

The chain joins TRBV5-1 to TRBJ2-1; 12 nucleotides agree with TRBD2. CDR1 and CDR2 from the germline V gene are SGHRS and YFSETQ. Trimming removed 0 bases from V and 2 bases from J; junction bases left unmatched: 3. There are 17 residues in the CDR3. CDR3: CASSLELAGGPYNEQFF. CDR3 DNA sequence: TGCGCCAGCAGCTTGGAGCTAGCGGGAGGGCCCTACAATGAGCAGTTCTTC.

V usage is TRBV6-5 and J usage is TRBJ2-7; 9 nucleotides agree with TRBD1. The trim removed 6 bases at V and 2 bases at J, leaving 2 bases unmatched. Germline-derived CDR1 and CDR2 are MNHEY and SVGAGI. The CDR3 totals 13 residues. CDR3 nucleotide sequence: TGTGCCAGCAGCCGGACAGGGGCCTACGAGCAGTACTTC. Its protein is CASSRTGAYEQYF.

The genes are TRBV6-6 and TRBJ1-6; 7 bases match TRBD1. V trimming: 7 bases; J trimming: 7 bases; junction bases outside the gene matches: 7. Germline CDR1 reads MNHNY; CDR2 reads SVGAGI (reference sequence). CDR3 length: 14 residues. The DNA for the CDR3 is TGTGCCAGCAAGGGGGCAGGGAAAAATTCACCCCTCCACTTT. Its protein is CASKGAGKNSPLHF.

V usage is TRBV7-8 and J usage is TRBJ1-3; unclear D gene. The CDR3 consists of 16 residues. Trimming cost V 0 bases and J 0 bases, with 9 bases left between them. CDR1 is SGHVS, CDR2 FQNEAQ, per germline. CDR3 nucleotides: TGTGCCAGCAGCTTAGCCAATATCTACTCTGGAAACACCATATATTTT. Its protein product is CASSLANIYSGNTIYF.

The chain recombines TRBV28 with TRBJ2-7, with 14 bases aligning to TRBD2. V lost 3 bases and J lost 5; bases outside the gene matches: 6. Germline CDR1 MDHEN, CDR2 SYDVKM. This CDR3 comprises 16 residues. The CDR3 DNA reads TGTGCCAGCAGTTTTGGGACTAGCGGGAGTCTCGACGAGCAGTACTTC. The encoded protein is CASSFGTSGSLDEQYF.

V gene TRBV10-3 combines with J gene TRBJ1-2; a weak D match, TRBD1 (5 bases). CDR3 length: 15 residues. The ends were cut back, 0 bases at V and 2 bases at J, with 10 bases in the middle. Per germline, CDR1 ENHRY and CDR2 SYGVKD. This CDR3 is CAISESGRVNYGYTF. CDR3 DNA sequence: TGTGCCATCAGTGAGTCCGGCAGGGTAAACTATGGCTACACCTTC.

This chain uses TRBV5-4 with TRBJ2-7; 9 bases agree with TRBD1. The CDR3 totals 15 residues. With 0 bases clipped from V and 4 bases from J, the junction kept 5 bases outside the gene matches. Germline V CDR1 and CDR2: SGHNT, YYREEE (reference sequence). The CDR3 loop reads CASSLGGQGGYEQYF. CDR3 bases: TGTGCCAGCAGCTTGGGGGGACAGGGAGGATACGAGCAGTACTTC.